These T cell receptor beta chains were read from a single sample in a study of T cells after yellow fever vaccination. TCRdb re-analysed the 5' RACE reads in MiXCR, keeping a single row per CDR3 protein. The top ten hold 14% of the sample, which has a few hundred thousand distinct CDR3 sequences, 19% seen once. This specimen was PBMCs, taken 15 days after the yellow fever booster vaccination. Every receptor here comes from a man younger than 45 who received the YFV17D yellow fever vaccine. Both conserved end residues are trimmed from each CDR3. D genes are given only for firm matches.

SARDSPNTEAF | 11 | TRBJ1-1 | - | TRBV20-1
ASSTKGEQY | 9 | TRBJ2-7 | - | TRBV18
ASSLDLAGADTQY | 13 | TRBJ2-3 | TRBD2 | TRBV5-4
ASSLDPPGNTEAF | 13 | TRBJ1-1 | - | TRBV11-2
ASSLRTGGSSTDTQY | 15 | TRBJ2-3 | TRBD1 | TRBV5-5
ASSRQWSSYEQY | 12 | TRBJ2-7 | - | TRBV5-6
ASSLSYEQY | 9 | TRBJ2-7 | - | TRBV7-2
ASSQVRGAMNTEAF | 14 | TRBJ1-1 | - | TRBV4-3
ARGLARGYEQY | 11 | TRBJ2-7 | TRBD2 | TRBV6-5
ASSPRQTGELF | 11 | TRBJ2-2 | - | TRBV18
ATRKGERVTDTQY | 13 | TRBJ2-3 | - | TRBV28
SAQGGSGRITDTQY | 14 | TRBJ2-3 | TRBD2 | TRBV20-1
ASSYPEGSGRQL | 12 | TRBJ2-1 | TRBD2 | TRBV6-5
ASSWGRADQPQH | 12 | TRBJ1-5 | - | TRBV12-3/TRBV12-4
ASSQTSATYNEQF | 13 | TRBJ2-1 | TRBD2 | TRBV3-1
SVAPAGVSTDTQY | 13 | TRBJ2-3 | TRBD2 | TRBV29-1
ASSFGLYSYNEQF | 13 | TRBJ2-1 | - | TRBV7-2
ASTHGISYEQY | 11 | TRBJ2-7 | - | TRBV12-3/TRBV12-4
ASSDWTGVGNTIY | 13 | TRBJ1-3 | TRBD1 | TRBV25-1
ASSHPGQGSNEQF | 13 | TRBJ2-1 | TRBD1 | TRBV5-4